This T cell receptor (beta chain) was obtained from a study of cytomegalovirus exposure and HLA in healthy donors. Study-level results: TCR beta chains numbering under 200 were designated cytomegalovirus-associated.

CDR1 and CDR2 from the germline V gene are SGHAT and FQNNGV. The V segment lost 5 bases and the J segment 4 bases; nucleotides outside the gene matches: 9. The CDR3 is 15 residues long. Of note for this clone: No antigen is known for it.

The PCR had 60 Vbeta and 13 Jbeta primers. Method: immunoSEQ multiplex PCR; TCRdb's copy keeps in-frame clones and lacks some. Of 120,000 to 150,000 clones listed, roughly 76% are singletons. Sequencing was done on a sample of PBMCs. The J gene is TRBJ1-1, the V gene TRBV11-2; 8 positions agree with TRBD1. The TCR sequence derives from a female donor in good health and CMV-seronegative. The CDR3 region is CASSLRTGTTTEAFF. The CDR3 bases are TGTGCCAGCAGCCTCCGGACAGGGACGACCACTGAAGCTTTCTTT.